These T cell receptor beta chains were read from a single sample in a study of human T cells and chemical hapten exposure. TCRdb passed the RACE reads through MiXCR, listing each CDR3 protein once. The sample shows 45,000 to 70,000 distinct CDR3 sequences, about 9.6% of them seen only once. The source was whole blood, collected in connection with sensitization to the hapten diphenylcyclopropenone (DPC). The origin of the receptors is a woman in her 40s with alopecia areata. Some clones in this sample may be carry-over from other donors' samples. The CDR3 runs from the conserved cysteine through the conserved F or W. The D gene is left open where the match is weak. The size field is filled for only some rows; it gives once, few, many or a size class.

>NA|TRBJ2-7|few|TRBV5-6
TGTGCCAGCAGTCGGAGAACTGGTCGGCAGTACTTC
CASSRRTGRQYF
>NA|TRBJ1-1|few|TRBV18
TGTGCCAGCTCACCCCGGCAGGCCATGAACACTGAAGCTTTCTTT
CASSPRQAMNTEAFF
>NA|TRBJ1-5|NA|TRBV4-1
TGCGCCAGCAGCCATGTTGGGGATCAGCCCCAGCATTTT
CASSHVGDQPQHF
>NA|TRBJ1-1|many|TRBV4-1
TGCGCCAGCAGCCCTTCCTTCATAGGCAGGGCGAACACTGAAGCTTTCTTT
CASSPSFIGRANTEAFF
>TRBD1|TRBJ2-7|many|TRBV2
TGTGCCAGCAGTGACGGACAGGGCCCCGTCGAGCAGTACTTC
CASSDGQGPVEQYF
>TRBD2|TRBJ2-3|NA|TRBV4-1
TGCGCCAGCAGCCAAGATGCACTAGCGGGGGTTACGCAGTATTTT
CASSQDALAGVTQYF
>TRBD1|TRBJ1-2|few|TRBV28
TGTGCCAGCAGTCCTCCGAGACAGGGGAAAGGCTTC
CASSPPRQGKGF
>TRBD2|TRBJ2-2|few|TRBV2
TGTGCCAGCCTAGCGGGGGTGAACACCGGGGAGCTGTTTTTT
CASLAGVNTGELFF
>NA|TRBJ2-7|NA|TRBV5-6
TGTGCCAGCAGCTTGTCTCCGGCATCCTACGAGCAGTACTTC
CASSLSPASYEQYF
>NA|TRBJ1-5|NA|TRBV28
TGTGCCAGCAGTTTATTGGGGGGTAATCAGCCCCAGCATTTT
CASSLLGGNQPQHF
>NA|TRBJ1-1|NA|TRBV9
TGTGCCAGCACCCGTAGTGACAGCTACACTGAAGCTTTCTTT
CASTRSDSYTEAFF
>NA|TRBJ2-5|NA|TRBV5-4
TGTGCCAGCAGCCGCGGGACATCCGAAGGGGAGACCCAGTACTTC
CASSRGTSEGETQYF
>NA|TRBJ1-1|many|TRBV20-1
TGCAGTGCTCCACGGGGTACCACTGAAGCTTTCTTT
CSAPRGTTEAFF
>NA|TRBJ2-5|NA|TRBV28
TGTGCCAGCAGTCTACCCGGTACAGGGTTGGGAAAGACCCAGTACTTC
CASSLPGTGLGKTQYF
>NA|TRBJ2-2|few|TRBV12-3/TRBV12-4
TGTGCCAGCAGCTTAGAGACAGGGGAGCTGTTTTTT
CASSLETGELFF
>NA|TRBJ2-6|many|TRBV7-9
TGTGCCAGCAGCTTAAAAGGGGTTGGGGCCAACGTCCTGACTTTC
CASSLKGVGANVLTF
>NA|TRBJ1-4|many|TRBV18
TGTGCCAGCTCACCAACAGGGCTCTCCTCAACTAATGAAAAACTGTTTTTT
CASSPTGLSSTNEKLFF
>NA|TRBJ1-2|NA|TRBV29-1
TGCAGCGTTGCATTAGCTAACTATGGCTACACCTTC
CSVALANYGYTF
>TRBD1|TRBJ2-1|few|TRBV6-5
TGTGCCAGCAGGGCAGGGGGCGCCTACAATGAGCAGTTCTTC
CASRAGGAYNEQFF
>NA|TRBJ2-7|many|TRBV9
TGTGCCAGCAGCGCCCTCGACACAGAACGGGACGAGCAGTACTTC
CASSALDTERDEQYF
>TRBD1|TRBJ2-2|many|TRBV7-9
TGTGCCAGCAGCGGAGGACAGGGAATCCGGGAGCTGTTTTTT
CASSGGQGIRELFF
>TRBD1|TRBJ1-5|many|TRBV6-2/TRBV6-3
TGTGCCAGCACCCAGTGGGGACAGAATAATCAGCCCCAGCATTTT
CASTQWGQNNQPQHF
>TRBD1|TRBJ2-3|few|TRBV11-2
TGTGCCAGCAGCCAGGGGACAGGGGGCTGGGGCACAGATACGCAGTATTTT
CASSQGTGGWGTDTQYF
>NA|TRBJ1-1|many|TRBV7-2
TGTGCCAGCAGTTTACAGGGAAAAAAAGAAGCTTTCTTT
CASSLQGKKEAFF
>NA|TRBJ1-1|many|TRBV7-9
TGTGCCAGCAGCTCAGTGGCGGGGGGATACACTGAAGCTTTCTTT
CASSSVAGGYTEAFF
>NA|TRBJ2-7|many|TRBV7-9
TGTGCCAGCAGCTTAGGAGAGCGCGAGCAGTACTTC
CASSLGEREQYF